A selection of T cell receptor beta chains follows, all from one sample in a study of cytomegalovirus exposure and HLA in healthy donors. Sequenced by immunoSEQ multiplex PCR; TCRdb stores in-frame clones only, minus some. Among under 200,000 clones listed, less than 90% were seen once. Sequenced material: PBMCs. The receptor source for this set is a woman aged 25 to 45 in good health and CMV-seronegative. Each CDR3 is given with its conserved first and last residue. D genes are given only for firm matches. The size of a clone is reported for some rows only, either as once, few or many, or as a class for expanded clones.

CDR3nt: TGCGCCAGCAGCTTGGCCGGACAGGACTACGAGCAGTACTTC
CDR3aa: CASSLAGQDYEQYF
j_gene: TRBJ2-7
d_gene: TRBD1
abundance: NA
v_gene: TRBV5-1

CDR3nt: TGTGCCAGTACCCTCAACAGGGAAAAGGACACTGAAGCTTTCTTT
CDR3aa: CASTLNREKDTEAFF
j_gene: TRBJ1-1
d_gene: NA
abundance: NA
v_gene: TRBV19

CDR3nt: TGTGCCAGCAGTTTCCAGGGCAGGGGCCCCCTCAAACTGTTTTTT
CDR3aa: CASSFQGRGPLKLFF
j_gene: TRBJ1-4
d_gene: NA
abundance: NA
v_gene: TRBV28

CDR3nt: TGTGCCAATCGGGAGGGCGGCACAGATACGCAGTATTTT
CDR3aa: CANREGGTDTQYF
j_gene: TRBJ2-3
d_gene: TRBD2
abundance: NA
v_gene: TRBV6-1

CDR3nt: TGCGCCAGCAGCTTGTTAGGCAGGTACAATGAGCAGTTCTTC
CDR3aa: CASSLLGRYNEQFF
j_gene: TRBJ2-1
d_gene: NA
abundance: few
v_gene: TRBV5-1

CDR3nt: TGTGCCAGCAGCCGACCGGGACTAGCGGGGGGGCGGACAGATACGCAGTATTTT
CDR3aa: CASSRPGLAGGRTDTQYF
j_gene: TRBJ2-3
d_gene: TRBD2
abundance: once
v_gene: TRBV5-6

CDR3nt: TGCGCCAGCAGCCTACAGGGGGCTTCCTACAATGAGCAGTTCTTC
CDR3aa: CASSLQGASYNEQFF
j_gene: TRBJ2-1
d_gene: TRBD1
abundance: NA
v_gene: TRBV5-1

CDR3nt: TGCGCCAGCAGCCAGACCCTACCGGGGAAAGCTTTCTTT
CDR3aa: CASSQTLPGKAFF
j_gene: TRBJ1-1
d_gene: NA
abundance: NA
v_gene: TRBV4-1

CDR3nt: TGTGCCAGCAGCCAAGAGGGGGGTCGCTTAGGCGATGAGCAGTTCTTC
CDR3aa: CASSQEGGRLGDEQFF
j_gene: TRBJ2-1
d_gene: NA
abundance: once
v_gene: TRBV4-2

CDR3nt: TGTGCCAGCAGCCCGAGGGTCGAGAACACTGAAGCTTTCTTT
CDR3aa: CASSPRVENTEAFF
j_gene: TRBJ1-1
d_gene: NA
abundance: NA
v_gene: TRBV7-2

CDR3nt: TGTGCCAGCAGTTTCCCTGGACAGACGATCTCCTACGAGCAGTACTTC
CDR3aa: CASSFPGQTISYEQYF
j_gene: TRBJ2-7
d_gene: NA
abundance: NA
v_gene: TRBV28

CDR3nt: TGTGCCAGCAGTGAGGGGACAGTCTATGGCTACACCTTC
CDR3aa: CASSEGTVYGYTF
j_gene: TRBJ1-2
d_gene: TRBD1
abundance: NA
v_gene: TRBV6-1

CDR3nt: TGTGCCAGCAGCCCTGGACAGAGTCAAGAGACCCAGTACTTC
CDR3aa: CASSPGQSQETQYF
j_gene: TRBJ2-5
d_gene: NA
abundance: NA
v_gene: TRBV7-9

CDR3nt: TGCGCCAGCAGCTCTGGCGGGGGGGTCGAGCAGTACTTC
CDR3aa: CASSSGGGVEQYF
j_gene: TRBJ2-7
d_gene: TRBD2
abundance: NA
v_gene: TRBV5-1

CDR3nt: TGTGCCTGGAGTCAGCTCCCGGGACTGACGGGCGATACGCAGTATTTT
CDR3aa: CAWSQLPGLTGDTQYF
j_gene: TRBJ2-3
d_gene: NA
abundance: NA
v_gene: TRBV30

CDR3nt: TGTGCCAGTAGACCGACAACTGGAAACACCATATATTTT
CDR3aa: CASRPTTGNTIYF
j_gene: TRBJ1-3
d_gene: NA
abundance: NA
v_gene: TRBV19

CDR3nt: TGTGCCAGTAACCAGGGAGGGAACACCGGGGAGCTGTTTTTT
CDR3aa: CASNQGGNTGELFF
j_gene: TRBJ2-2
d_gene: NA
abundance: NA
v_gene: TRBV28

CDR3nt: TGCAGCATCACTCCGGGACTAGCGGGGGGGACCTACAATGAGCAGTTCTTC
CDR3aa: CSITPGLAGGTYNEQFF
j_gene: TRBJ2-1
d_gene: TRBD2
abundance: NA
v_gene: TRBV29-1

CDR3nt: TGCAGCGTGTCAGGGTCCTATGGCTACACCTTC
CDR3aa: CSVSGSYGYTF
j_gene: TRBJ1-2
d_gene: NA
abundance: NA
v_gene: TRBV29-1

CDR3nt: TGCGCCAGCAGCCAAGATGGCTTTGGAGTCGGGGCTTTCTTT
CDR3aa: CASSQDGFGVGAFF
j_gene: TRBJ1-1
d_gene: NA
abundance: NA
v_gene: TRBV4-1

CDR3nt: TGTGCCAGCAGCTTCCGTAATCTCTACGAGCAGTACTTC
CDR3aa: CASSFRNLYEQYF
j_gene: TRBJ2-7
d_gene: NA
abundance: NA
v_gene: TRBV5-5

CDR3nt: TGTGCCAGCAGCCTAAGGACTGGCCGGGAGACCCAGTACTTC
CDR3aa: CASSLRTGRETQYF
j_gene: TRBJ2-5
d_gene: NA
abundance: NA
v_gene: TRBV6-1

CDR3nt: TGTGCCAGCAGCCCCGGGTATCAAGAGACCCAGTACTTC
CDR3aa: CASSPGYQETQYF
j_gene: TRBJ2-5
d_gene: NA
abundance: NA
v_gene: TRBV11-2

CDR3nt: TGTGCCAGTAGTTTCAGAGGCACCGGGGAGCTGTTTTTT
CDR3aa: CASSFRGTGELFF
j_gene: TRBJ2-2
d_gene: NA
abundance: NA
v_gene: TRBV19

CDR3nt: TGCGCCAGCAGCTTTGCTAGCGGGAGGAGTGAGCAGTTCTTC
CDR3aa: CASSFASGRSEQFF
j_gene: TRBJ2-1
d_gene: TRBD2
abundance: NA
v_gene: TRBV5-1

CDR3nt: TGTGCCAGCAGCCAAGCACTCGGCTACGAGCAGTACTTC
CDR3aa: CASSQALGYEQYF
j_gene: TRBJ2-7
d_gene: NA
abundance: NA
v_gene: TRBV7-3

CDR3nt: TGTGCCAGCAGCCGCGCCCAAAGGACAAGACGCTACGAGCAGTACTTC
CDR3aa: CASSRAQRTRRYEQYF
j_gene: TRBJ2-7
d_gene: NA
abundance: NA
v_gene: TRBV16

CDR3nt: TGTGCCAGCAGTTTTCTCTTAGCGGGGGGGCTCTACAATGAGCAGTTCTTC
CDR3aa: CASSFLLAGGLYNEQFF
j_gene: TRBJ2-1
d_gene: TRBD2
abundance: NA
v_gene: TRBV28

CDR3nt: TGTGCCAGCAGTTTATACGGGGGGACTGCTACTAGCACAGATACGCAGTATTTT
CDR3aa: CASSLYGGTATSTDTQYF
j_gene: TRBJ2-3
d_gene: TRBD2
abundance: NA
v_gene: TRBV27

CDR3nt: TGTGCCTGGAGTATGGCCAGGGTGAATCAGCCCCAGCATTTT
CDR3aa: CAWSMARVNQPQHF
j_gene: TRBJ1-5
d_gene: NA
abundance: NA
v_gene: TRBV30

CDR3nt: TGTGCCAGCAGTTTAGTAGAGGCAGGGGAAGTCACAGATACGCAGTATTTT
CDR3aa: CASSLVEAGEVTDTQYF
j_gene: TRBJ2-3
d_gene: NA
abundance: once
v_gene: TRBV28

CDR3nt: TGTGCCAGCAGCCAACCTCACGGGAGCTCCTACAATGAGCAGTTCTTC
CDR3aa: CASSQPHGSSYNEQFF
j_gene: TRBJ2-1
d_gene: NA
abundance: NA
v_gene: TRBV4-2

CDR3nt: TGTGCCAGCAGTACTAGACAGGGCTCCTACGAGCAGTACTTC
CDR3aa: CASSTRQGSYEQYF
j_gene: TRBJ2-7
d_gene: TRBD1
abundance: NA
v_gene: TRBV6-5

CDR3nt: TGTGCCTGGAGTGTTGGTGCGGGGGACACAGATACGCAGTATTTT
CDR3aa: CAWSVGAGDTDTQYF
j_gene: TRBJ2-3
d_gene: TRBD2
abundance: few
v_gene: TRBV30

CDR3nt: TGTGCCAGCAGCTTGGCCTTGTTGGGACAGGGAGGAGAGACCCAGTACTTC
CDR3aa: CASSLALLGQGGETQYF
j_gene: TRBJ2-5
d_gene: TRBD1
abundance: NA
v_gene: TRBV5-6

CDR3nt: TGTGCCAGCAGTGGCAGGACTTGGTATAACACCGGGGAGCTGTTTTTT
CDR3aa: CASSGRTWYNTGELFF
j_gene: TRBJ2-2
d_gene: NA
abundance: NA
v_gene: TRBV6-1

CDR3nt: TGTGCCAGCAGCCAAGATCAGTCTAGCGGGGGGGCCAGATATTTTTACGAGCAGTACTTC
CDR3aa: CASSQDQSSGGARYFYEQYF
j_gene: TRBJ2-7
d_gene: TRBD2
abundance: NA
v_gene: TRBV4-2

CDR3nt: TGTGCCAGCAGCGTAGACACGGGGGGACGAGCTTTCTTT
CDR3aa: CASSVDTGGRAFF
j_gene: TRBJ1-1
d_gene: NA
abundance: NA
v_gene: TRBV9

CDR3nt: TGTGCCAGCAGCTTAGCCGGCATCGGGGGCACAGATACGCAGTATTTT
CDR3aa: CASSLAGIGGTDTQYF
j_gene: TRBJ2-3
d_gene: NA
abundance: NA
v_gene: TRBV7-9

CDR3nt: TGTGCCACCAGCAACAGGCGGAGCTCCTACGAGCAGTACTTC
CDR3aa: CATSNRRSSYEQYF
j_gene: TRBJ2-7
d_gene: NA
abundance: NA
v_gene: TRBV15